One sample yielded the 7 T cell receptor beta chains listed below, sequenced in a study of synovial regulatory T cells in juvenile arthritis. Repertoires were generated with immunoSEQ multiplex PCR, while TCRdb's copy carries only in-frame clones and drops some. The clone table shows under 800 clones, with the ten largest holding roughly 15%. Each patient with active arthritis gave synovial fluid along with matched peripheral blood. Material: Treg cells from the synovium. The receptors stem from a donor between 2 and 35 years old with juvenile idiopathic arthritis.

Judged by frequency, this clone is large (0.1 to 1%). This chain connects TRBV18 to TRBJ1-1. CDR3 length: 12 amino acids. Only the protein sequence is given. Germline V lookup: CDR1 KGHSH, CDR2 LQKENI. The CDR3 loop reads CASSPSNTEAFF.

Judged by frequency, this clone is medium-sized (0.01 to 0.1%). The gene calls are TRBV6-5 and TRBJ1-1; TCRdb returns TRBD1, unconfirmable since there is no DNA. CDR1 MNHEY and CDR2 SVGAGI come from the germline V gene. The CDR3 extends over 13 amino acids. No DNA appears here. The CDR3 region is CASSRQFLAEAFF.

This clone is deemed medium-sized (0.01 to 0.1%) by its frequency. The rearrangement links TRBV11-2 to TRBJ1-2; the D gene TCRdb calls, TRBD1, cannot be checked with no DNA. Germline loops: CDR1 SGHAT, CDR2 FQNNGV. CDR3 length: 13 residues. The protein alone is recorded here. This CDR3 is CASSWGQPYGYTF.

Regarding this clone: Since the CDR3 does not end with the conserved phenylalanine or tryptophan, this likely comes from a read error. The J gene is TRBJ1-1, the V gene TRBV28. CDR1 is MDHEN, CDR2 SYDVKM, per germline. This CDR3 contains 14 residues. Only the protein is on record. The CDR3 region is CASSLFGEGTEAFL.

This clone registers medium-sized by frequency. The genes are TRBV7-9 and TRBJ2-3; TCRdb calls TRBD1, which cannot be checked without DNA. Germline values: CDR1 SEHNR, CDR2 FQNEAQ (reference sequence). There are 15 residues in the CDR3. The DNA is unrecorded. The CDR3 is CASSLGQGWADTQYF.

The V gene is TRBV5-1, the J gene TRBJ2-5; TCRdb's D call of TRBD2 is untestable without DNA. The CDR3 loop spans 12 amino acids. A DNA sequence was not provided. Germline CDR1 and CDR2: SGHRS and YFSETQ. This CDR3 reads CASSLVRNEQYF. The full variable domain, its missing parts supplied by reference TRBV5-1 and TRBJ2-5, is KAGVTQTPRYLIKTRGQQVTLSCSPISGHRSVSWYQQTPGQGLQFLFEYFSETQRNKGNFPGRFSGRQFSNSRSEMNVSTLELGDSALYLCASSLVRNEQYFGPGTRLLVL.

By frequency, this clone is medium-sized (0.01 to 0.1%). V and J are TRBV5-1 and TRBJ1-1; TCRdb proposes TRBD1, but this gene call is untestable without DNA. The germline V gene encodes CDR1 SGHRS and CDR2 YFSETQ. The CDR3 covers 14 residues. No nucleotide data were recorded. The CDR3: CASSLAQSHTEAFF.